This is a list of T cell receptor beta chains from one sample in a study of cytomegalovirus exposure and HLA in healthy donors. Profiled with immunoSEQ multiplex PCR; TCRdb holds only in-frame clones, not every one. The sample carries about 150,000 clones, 65% to 85% recorded once. Source material: PBMCs. The origin of the receptors is a woman between 40 and 50 years old in good health and CMV-seropositive. CDR3s include the opening cysteine and the closing phenylalanine or tryptophan. The D gene is left open where the match is weak. Expanded clones are given a class, and other clones once, few, many or no size at all.

V: TRBV7-8; J: TRBJ2-1; size: -; D: TRBD1; DNA: TGTGCCAGCAGCTTCCGGGACAGGGTTTGGGAGCAGTTCTTC; CDR3: CASSFRDRVWEQFF
V: TRBV6-5; J: TRBJ1-2; size: few; D: -; DNA: TGTGCCAGCAGGATGGACAGTGGGCCCGGGGGCTACACCTTC; CDR3: CASRMDSGPGGYTF
V: TRBV7-2; J: TRBJ2-2; size: -; D: TRBD2; DNA: TGTGCCAGCAGCTTAGACGCTAGCGGGGGGAGACCCACCGGGGAGCTGTTTTTT; CDR3: CASSLDASGGRPTGELFF
V: TRBV11-2; J: TRBJ2-2; size: -; D: -; DNA: TGTGCCAGCAGCTCCATTGGTCCAGGCAGCACCGGGGAGCTGTTTTTT; CDR3: CASSSIGPGSTGELFF
V: TRBV5-6; J: TRBJ1-2; size: -; D: -; DNA: TGTGCCAGCAGCATTGCCCTCGGGGGTAACACCTTC; CDR3: CASSIALGGNTF
V: TRBV5-1; J: TRBJ1-1; size: -; D: -; DNA: TGCGCCAGCGGGGAGGGGGAGAACACTGAAGCTTTCTTT; CDR3: CASGEGENTEAFF
V: TRBV19; J: TRBJ2-2; size: -; D: TRBD2; DNA: TGTGCCAGTAGTAACGCTGGGTCGGGGGGGCCCAACACCGGGGAGCTGTTTTTT; CDR3: CASSNAGSGGPNTGELFF
V: TRBV19; J: TRBJ1-4; size: -; D: TRBD1; DNA: TGTGCCAGTCGGACAGGCCAAGCTCGGTGGGAAAAACTGTTTTTT; CDR3: CASRTGQARWEKLFF
V: TRBV30; J: TRBJ2-1; size: -; D: TRBD2; DNA: TGTGCCTGGAGTGACCCGAAGACTAGCGGGCGGTACAATGAGCAGTTCTTC; CDR3: CAWSDPKTSGRYNEQFF
V: TRBV15; J: TRBJ2-1; size: -; D: -; DNA: TGTGCCACCAGCAGAGACGCACTAACTCGCTACAATGAGCAGTTCTTC; CDR3: CATSRDALTRYNEQFF
V: TRBV7-8; J: TRBJ2-7; size: -; D: -; DNA: TGTGCCAGCAACTCCAGGGGCGAGCAGTACTTC; CDR3: CASNSRGEQYF
V: TRBV30; J: TRBJ1-2; size: -; D: -; DNA: TGTGCCTGGGCGAGCTATGGCTACACCTTC; CDR3: CAWASYGYTF
V: TRBV6-5; J: TRBJ1-1; size: -; D: -; DNA: TGTGCCAGCAGTTACTCCGAAGGGGGCACTGAAGCTTTCTTT; CDR3: CASSYSEGGTEAFF
V: TRBV2; J: TRBJ1-5; size: -; D: TRBD1; DNA: TGTGCCAGCAGTACCGACAGGGAGAATCAGCCCCAGCATTTT; CDR3: CASSTDRENQPQHF
V: TRBV5-5; J: TRBJ2-5; size: -; D: TRBD2; DNA: TGTGCCAGCAGCCTAGGGACGGGGGGGCAAGAGACCCAGTACTTC; CDR3: CASSLGTGGQETQYF
V: TRBV18; J: TRBJ2-2; size: -; D: -; DNA: TGTGCCAGCTCACCACGAGGGGACAAGAACACCGGGGAGCTGTTTTTT; CDR3: CASSPRGDKNTGELFF
V: TRBV4-1; J: TRBJ2-4; size: -; D: -; DNA: TGCGCCAGCAGCCAAGGATCGCAGGGAAACATTCAGTACTTC; CDR3: CASSQGSQGNIQYF
V: TRBV25-1; J: TRBJ1-1; size: few; D: TRBD1; DNA: TGTGCCAGCAGTGAATACCCAGACAGGGGCACTGAAGCTTTCTTT; CDR3: CASSEYPDRGTEAFF
V: TRBV6-5; J: TRBJ2-2; size: few; D: -; DNA: TGTGCCAGCAGCCGGATCGGAGCGGTCACCGGGGAGCTGTTTTTT; CDR3: CASSRIGAVTGELFF
V: TRBV9; J: TRBJ2-1; size: -; D: TRBD2; DNA: TGTGCCAGCAGCCCACGGGAGGGAGTTTACAATGAGCAGTTCTTC; CDR3: CASSPREGVYNEQFF
V: TRBV18; J: TRBJ2-7; size: -; D: -; DNA: TGTGCCAGCTCACCTTACAGGCTGGACGAGCAGTACTTC; CDR3: CASSPYRLDEQYF
V: TRBV9; J: TRBJ2-7; size: once; D: TRBD1; DNA: TGTGCCAGCAGCGTCGGGACAGACCCCTACGAGCAGTACTTC; CDR3: CASSVGTDPYEQYF
V: TRBV30; J: TRBJ1-3; size: -; D: -; DNA: TGTGCCTGGAGGAAGCGCCGAAACTCTGGAAACACCATATATTTT; CDR3: CAWRKRRNSGNTIYF
V: TRBV27; J: TRBJ2-7; size: -; D: TRBD2; DNA: TGTGCCAGCAGATATGCGGCGGGGGTAGTCTACGAGCAGTACTTC; CDR3: CASRYAAGVVYEQYF
V: TRBV5-1; J: TRBJ2-3; size: -; D: -; DNA: TGCGCCAGCTACACACGGGGGACAGATACGCAGTATTTT; CDR3: CASYTRGTDTQYF
V: TRBV18; J: TRBJ2-2; size: -; D: TRBD1; DNA: TGTGCCAGCTCACCTCTTCGACAGGGGAGGACCGGGGAGCTGTTTTTT; CDR3: CASSPLRQGRTGELFF
V: TRBV2; J: TRBJ2-7; size: once; D: TRBD2; DNA: TGTGCCAGCAGTGAAACGACTAGCGGGGGTTACGAGCAGTACTTC; CDR3: CASSETTSGGYEQYF
V: TRBV7-8; J: TRBJ1-4; size: once; D: -; DNA: TGTGCCAGCAGCCAACGGACATTCGTAAAACTGTTTTTT; CDR3: CASSQRTFVKLFF
V: TRBV7-9; J: TRBJ2-1; size: -; D: -; DNA: TGTGCCAGCAGCTTATTTTTGGCCAATGAGCAGTTCTTC; CDR3: CASSLFLANEQFF
V: TRBV5-4; J: TRBJ1-2; size: -; D: -; DNA: TGTGCCAGCAGCTTTCCCAGGGGAGCTTATGGCTACACCTTC; CDR3: CASSFPRGAYGYTF
V: TRBV19; J: TRBJ1-2; size: -; D: -; DNA: TGTGCCAGTAGTGAGAGCAGGGGCTGGGGCTACACCTTC; CDR3: CASSESRGWGYTF